This T cell receptor (beta chain) originates from a study of early stage breast cancer tumors. The table lists this clone with a count of one. This CDR3 comprises 14 residues. Germline V gene lookup returns CDR1 MNHEY and CDR2 SMNVEV (reference sequence). V gave up 8 bases and J gave up 2 bases; unmatched junction bases: 2. Generated by immunoSEQ multiplex PCR, the TCRdb table keeps only in-frame clones and is missing some. In the table there are 60,000 to 75,000 clones, around 80% of which are singletons. The chain links TRBV27 to TRBJ2-1; 11 bases fit TRBD2. The sequence was obtained from a person aged 35 to 50 with breast cancer. The sample taken for sequencing was blood. The CDR3 is CASRTSGPYNEQFF. The CDR3 nucleotides are TGTGCCAGCCGGACTAGCGGGCCCTACAATGAGCAGTTCTTC.